The TCR beta chain described here comes from a study of human T cells and chemical hapten exposure (dated by TCRdb to the early 2020s). Concerning the study at large: For sensitization, 2% DPC in acetone was applied to a 2 cm by 2 cm area of upper inner arm skin. Libraries were pooled for sequencing, and variation in per-sample TCR yields was attributed mainly to small differences in library volumes within the pool. For TCR sequencing, blood came from about 28 alopecia patients at anywhere from one to four time points (pre-sensitization, 2, 6 and 24 weeks). The study tracked peripheral blood TCR repertoire changes in vivo during primary and secondary sensitization to the hapten diphenylcyclopropenone (DPC) in alopecia patients. Patch testing was performed on the upper back with Finn chambers containing 0.01% DPC, and the patch tests were scored after 6 days according to International Contact Dermatitis Research Group standards. The mostly female patient cohort included alopecia areata with under or over 50% scalp involvement, alopecia totalis and alopecia universalis. Throughout the study period of around 24 weeks, patients also received therapeutic DPC doses to the scalp every week. Blood was sampled from patients pre-sensitization (week 0) and at 2, 6 and about 24 weeks after DPC sensitization.

A few counts support this clonotype. Its antigen has not been determined. The record has no base qualities; no much larger clone is one base away. V trim: 0 bases; J trim: 1 base; unmatched bases: 3. From its cysteine to its phenylalanine, the CDR3 spans 16 amino acids. Only the CDR3 DNA stays, 48 bases, in frame from base 1. CDR1 and CDR2 are read off the germline V gene as MNHEY and SVGAGI. This sample's time point label indicates: pre-sensitization, week 0. The intended sense of this specimen's treatment or condition label: therapeutic diphenylcyclopropenone sensitization with weekly scalp DPC. At every patch-test visit, the blood draw took place before the patch test was put on. To be eligible, patients had to be aged 18 to 70, diagnosed with alopecia and judged suitable for DPC therapy, while pregnant patients were excluded. Total RNA was extracted from unfractionated whole blood collected in Tempus Blood RNA tubes.

The library was generated by RACE. The sequencer listed for this sample is NextSeq 500. Library preparation attached unique molecular identifiers to individual cDNA molecules for quantitative, reproducible TCR counting. For every blood RNA sample, sequencing covered both the TCR alpha and TCR beta chains. The original pipeline was this. A median of around 96,000 TCRs per sample was observed, with a range of about 23,224 to 700,000. V, J and CDR3 annotation of the TCR reads was carried out using the Decombinator software suite. For the PS versus PT1 abundance plots, all samples were subsampled to the same number of TCRs (28,000). Expanded TCRs were defined as absent before sensitization and observed at least eight times at the 2-week time point. TCRdb handled the public reads itself, with Q25 trimming in fastp and clone calling in MiXCR, and kept productive beta chains. All rows with the same CDR3 protein become a single entry with the most common DNA and genes. The V and J calls follow TCRdb's processing rather than the paper's. This sample has about 300,000 distinct CDR3 sequences in its table, and roughly 6% of those were observed once. Roughly 8.2% of the sample is in the top ten clones.

Results the study describes overall, beyond this receptor: Significantly more large CDR3 similarity clusters were formed by expanded TCRs than by pre-sensitization or healthy control sets, consistent with antigen-driven responses. Repeated subsampling changed both the strength of the expansion versus patch-test correlation and the threshold at which the correlation became significant. No change with DPC sensitization was found in the number of TCRs above 1 in 1000 frequency, and no evidence of global repertoire structure alterations was found. Patch test score correlated positively with the number of PT1 expanded TCRs, reaching significance at thresholds 8, 16 and 32 but not at 4. Because all patients had alopecia, a presumed autoimmune disease, the immune response of the patients might differ from that of healthy individuals.

This clonotype was sampled from a woman between 18 and 29 years old with alopecia areata. Some clones in this sample may be carry-over from other donors' samples. The source material was whole blood, sampled in connection with sensitization to the hapten diphenylcyclopropenone (DPC). The chain was built from TRBV6-5 and TRBJ2-5, and 9 junction bases match TRBD1. The nucleotide sequence is given as TGTGCCAGCAGTTACTCCGCGACAGGGGGCCAAGAGACCCAGTACTTC. This codes for CASSYSATGGQETQYF.